These 4 T cell receptor beta chains came from one sample sequenced in a study of blood T cell repertoires in COVID-19. The method was immunoSEQ multiplex PCR; TCRdb's version includes in-frame clones alone and lacks a portion of them. Of 140,000 to 150,000 clones listed, 88% are singletons. The material sequenced was peripheral blood. All receptors derive from a man between 65 and 85 years old with acute or convalescent COVID-19.

In nucleotides, the CDR3 is TGTGCCAGCAGCTCAGGATGGAGGGGCCACTCCTACGAGCAGTACTTC. This translates into CASSSGWRGHSYEQYF. The chain recombines TRBV7-2 with TRBJ2-7; D may be TRBD2 (6 bases). Germline CDR1 reads SGHTA; CDR2 reads FQGNSA. This CDR3 has 16 residues. V was shortened by 4 bases and J by 0 bases, with 16 bases between the two germline ends. Together with reference TRBV7-2 and TRBJ2-7, the CDR3 gives the full variable domain: GAGVSQSPSNKVTEKGKDVELRCDPISGHTALYWYRQSLGQGLEFLIYFQGNSAPDKSGLPSDRFSAERTGGSVSTLTIQRTQQEDSAVYLCASSSGWRGHSYEQYFGPGTRLTVT.

The chain combines TRBV5-1 with TRBJ2-3; D not resolved. Germline V CDR1 and CDR2: SGHRS, YFSETQ. The CDR3 spans 13 residues. Trimming shortened V by 0 bases and J by 4 bases, and 6 bases separated the two germline ends. The CDR3: CASSLASADTQYF. The DNA for the CDR3 is TGCGCCAGCAGCTTGGCGTCCGCAGATACGCAGTATTTT.

The chain combines TRBV19 with TRBJ1-2; D not resolved. This CDR3 has 15 residues. Per germline, CDR1 LNHDA and CDR2 SQIVND (reference sequence). Deletions cut 7 bases from V and 0 bases from J, with 15 bases between. In nucleotides, the CDR3 is TGTGCCAGTACCCTGGAGGGCAGACCTAACTATGGCTACACCTTC. Translated: CASTLEGRPNYGYTF.

This chain joins TRBV5-1 and TRBJ1-2; 7 positions match TRBD1. This CDR3 contains 14 residues. Germline values: CDR1 SGHRS, CDR2 YFSETQ. Trimming took 4 bases from V and 6 from J; bases not matched to a gene: 9. The CDR3 sequence: CASSLGTEVDGYTF. CDR3 nucleotide sequence: TGCGCCAGCAGCCTGGGGACAGAAGTGGATGGCTACACCTTC.